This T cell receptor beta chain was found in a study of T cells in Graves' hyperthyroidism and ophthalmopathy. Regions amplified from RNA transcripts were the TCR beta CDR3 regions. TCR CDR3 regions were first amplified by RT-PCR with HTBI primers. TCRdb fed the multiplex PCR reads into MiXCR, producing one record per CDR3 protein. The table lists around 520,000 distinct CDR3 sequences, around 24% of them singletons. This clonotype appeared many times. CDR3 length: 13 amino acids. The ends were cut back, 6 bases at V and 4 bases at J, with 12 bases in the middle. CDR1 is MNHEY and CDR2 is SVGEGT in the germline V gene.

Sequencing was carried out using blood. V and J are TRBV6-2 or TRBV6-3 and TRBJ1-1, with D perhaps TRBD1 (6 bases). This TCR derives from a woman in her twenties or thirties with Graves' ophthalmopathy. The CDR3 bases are TGTGCCAGCAGGGACAGCGCGGGCACTGAAGCTTTCTTT. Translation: CASRDSAGTEAFF.